The 5 T cell receptor beta chains below all came from one sample that was sequenced in a study of Graves' ophthalmopathy and Graves' hyperthyroidism. Amplifying from RNA transcripts, the study obtained TCR beta CDR3 regions. Second-round multiplex PCR followed a first-round RT-PCR using HTBI primers. TCRdb re-called the multiplex PCR reads through MiXCR, storing one row per CDR3 protein. The data show 500,000 to 700,000 distinct CDR3 sequences, about 40% seen once. The sequenced sample was peripheral blood or thyroid tissue (not recorded which). The receptor set was obtained from an adult man with Graves' hyperthyroidism.

This clonotype was recorded a few times. This chain joins TRBV29-1 and TRBJ2-7, with TRBD2 identical over 8 bases. The assigned J gene may be wrong: the sequence end matches TRBJ2-1 better. This CDR3 has 12 residues. Germline V CDR1 and CDR2: SQVTM, ANQGSEA. The CDR3 DNA follows: TGCAGCGTTCGGGGGGGGTACAATGAGCAGTTCTTC. It specifies CSVRGGYNEQFF.

Many counts were recorded for this clonotype. The rearrangement links TRBV2 to TRBJ2-7; D is undetermined. The V and J ends lost 3 bases and 0 bases respectively, with 12 bases between them. The CDR3 extends over 15 amino acids. Germline loops: CDR1 SNHLY, CDR2 FYNNEI. CDR3 loop: CASSEFARSSYEQYF. The DNA for the CDR3 is TGTGCCAGCAGTGAGTTTGCCAGGAGCTCCTACGAGCAGTACTTC.

This clonotype has only one observation. A read error may explain this, as a much larger clone is one base away. Here the CDR3 DNA reads TGTGCCAGCGGCGTAGCTCCAGGGGTCAACTCTGGAAACACCATATATTTT. It yields the protein CASGVAPGVNSGNTIYF. The rearrangement uses TRBV9 and TRBJ1-3, with D possibly matching TRBD1 (6 bases). CDR3 size: 17 residues. Germline V CDR1 and CDR2: SGDLS, YYNGEE.

This clonotype was seen at least ten times. The chain links TRBV5-1 to TRBJ1-2, with D hard to call. Germline V gene lookup returns CDR1 SGHRS and CDR2 YFSETQ. This CDR3 region has 13 residues. With 4 bases removed from V and 6 bases from J, the gap between germline ends came to 13 bases. CDR3 nucleotide sequence: TGCGCCAGCAGCAGTGGGGTGGGAAATGGCTACACCTTC. Translated, it gives CASSSGVGNGYTF.

The chain uses TRBV25-1 and TRBJ2-7, with D perhaps TRBD2 (6 bases). The CDR3 totals 16 residues. Germline V gives CDR1 MGHDK, CDR2 SYGVNS. V was clipped by 6 bases and J by 2 bases, with 20 bases between them. The CDR3 nucleotides read TGTGCCAGCAGCCCCGGCCGCCTAGCGACCGCCTACGAGCAGTACTTC. It encodes CASSPGRLATAYEQYF.